The 23 T cell receptor beta chains below come from one sample, sequenced in a study of T-cell reconstitution after alpha-beta-depleted transplantation in children. Unique molecular identifiers were incorporated into the prepared TCRbeta library. TCRdb processed the PCR reads anew with MiXCR; each CDR3 protein has one entry. Of approximately 500,000 distinct CDR3 sequences listed, 25% to 30% are singletons. The sample in question was PBMCs, obtained before TCRalphabeta/CD19-depleted stem cell transplant. The origin of the receptors is a boy younger than two with Wiskott-Aldrich syndrome, due to receive a stem cell transplant.

The chain is built from TRBV14 and TRBJ1-1; no reliable D call. The V gene lost 7 bases and the J gene lost 0 bases, with 18 bases spanning the gap. Germline CDR1 is SGHDN and CDR2 is FVKESK. This CDR3 has 16 amino acids. The CDR3 bases are TGTGCCAGCACCTTAGGAATCGGGAGCTTGAACACTGAAGCTTTCTTT. Translating gives CASTLGIGSLNTEAFF.

This clonotype was picked up a small number of times. V is TRBV7-2 and J is TRBJ2-1; D is unresolved. V lost 5 bases and J lost 7, with 6 bases in between. The CDR3 sequence is 11 residues long. Germline CDR1 and CDR2: SGHTA and FQGNSA. The CDR3 sequence: CASSPMNEQFF. The CDR3 DNA sequence: TGTGCCAGCAGCCCCATGAATGAGCAGTTCTTC.

The genes are TRBV2 and TRBJ2-1, with 13 bases matching TRBD2. CDR3 length: 14 amino acids. Germline V gene sequence: CDR1 SNHLY, CDR2 FYNNEI. V shed 1 base, J shed 15 bases, and the junction held 6 bases outside the gene matches. The CDR3 is CASSEDGLAGVAFF. CDR3 bases: TGTGCCAGCAGTGAAGATGGACTAGCGGGAGTTGCGTTCTTC.

This clonotype was observed at least ten times. The chain uses TRBV7-7 and TRBJ2-1; 7 bases agree with TRBD2. CDR1 is SSHAT and CDR2 is FNYEAQ in the germline V gene (reference sequence). Germline trimming cut 2 bases from V and 4 bases from J; bases unmatched to any gene: 5. The CDR3 loop spans 15 amino acids. In DNA form, the CDR3 reads TGTGCCAGCAGCTTATACCTAGCGGCATACAATGAGCAGTTCTTC. It codes for CASSLYLAAYNEQFF.

The chain couples TRBV7-9 to TRBJ2-6; no reliable D call. This CDR3 region has 15 residues. Germline V gives CDR1 SEHNR, CDR2 FQNEAQ (reference sequence). Trimming removed 1 base at V and 4 bases at J, with 8 bases between. The DNA for the CDR3 is TGTGCCAGCAGCTTAGTGGTATCCGGGGCCAACGTCCTGACTTTC. Its protein product is CASSLVVSGANVLTF. Looking up the rest from reference TRBV7-9 and TRBJ2-6 gives the full variable domain: DTGVSQNPRHKITKRGQNVTFRCDPISEHNRLYWYRQTLGQGPEFLTYFQNEAQLEKSRLLSDRFSAERPKGSFSTLEIQRTEQGDSAMYLCASSLVVSGANVLTFGAGSRLTVL.

This chain joins TRBV7-8 and TRBJ2-7; 8 nucleotides line up with TRBD2. CDR3 length: 14 residues. The V and J ends lost 0 bases and 6 bases, in that order; junction bases with no gene match: 4. Per germline, CDR1 SGHVS and CDR2 FQNEAQ. The CDR3 is CASSLALTSGEQYF. The CDR3, as DNA: TGTGCCAGCAGCTTAGCGCTCACTAGCGGCGAGCAGTACTTC.

The chain has TRBV27 and TRBJ1-1; 7 nucleotides line up with TRBD1. Trimming took 6 bases from V and 5 from J; bases not matched to a gene: 12. The germline CDR1 and CDR2 sequences are MNHEY and SMNVEV (reference sequence). The CDR3 is made up of 15 amino acids. Here the CDR3 reads CASSRSDRAWTEAFF. In nucleotides, the CDR3 is TGTGCCAGCAGCAGATCTGACAGGGCGTGGACTGAAGCTTTCTTT.

This clonotype was seen only a few times. The CDR3 region is CASSFRGGDGELFF. CDR3 DNA: TGTGCCAGCAGCTTTAGGGGTGGGGACGGGGAGCTGTTTTTT. The chain carries TRBV11-2 and TRBJ2-2, with D perhaps TRBD1 (5 bases). From germline, CDR1 is SGHAT and CDR2 FQNNGV. Deletions cut 3 bases from V and 7 bases from J, with 12 bases between. This CDR3 has 14 amino acids.

This clonotype appeared once. This chain links TRBV30 with TRBJ1-3; D gene uncertain. Trimming took 8 bases from V and 0 from J, leaving 11 bases between them. This CDR3 spans 13 amino acids. Germline V CDR1 and CDR2: GTSNPN, SVGIG (reference sequence). For the CDR3, the DNA is TGTGCCGTCCCTTCCAGCTCTGGAAACACCATATATTTT. Translation gives CAVPSSSGNTIYF.

V and J are TRBV29-1 and TRBJ2-3; the D is unclear. V lost 3 bases and J 0 bases, leaving 4 bases between the germline ends. Looked up from germline, CDR1 is SQVTM and CDR2 is ANQGSEA. The CDR3 is 12 residues long. CDR3 amino acids: CSVDSSTDTQYF. The CDR3, as DNA: TGCAGCGTTGACAGTAGCACAGATACGCAGTATTTT.

The chain has TRBV29-1 and TRBJ2-1; the match to TRBD1 covers 8 bases. CDR3 length: 14 residues. The germline gives CDR1 SQVTM, CDR2 ANQGSEA. The V gene end was trimmed by 4 bases and the J gene end by 4 bases; junction bases not matched to a gene: 6. In DNA form, the CDR3 reads TGCAGCGTTGGCCCCAGGGGGCTATACAATGAGCAGTTCTTC. Residues: CSVGPRGLYNEQFF.

The chain uses TRBV5-1 and TRBJ2-5; 8 bases align to TRBD2. The CDR3 spans 15 residues. Per germline, CDR1 SGHRS and CDR2 YFSETQ. V was pared by 5 bases and J by 5 bases, with 11 bases of the junction left unmatched. The CDR3, as DNA: TGCGCCAGCAGTCCCCTCGCGGGGGGCACGGAGACCCAGTACTTC. Translated, it gives CASSPLAGGTETQYF.

The chain carries TRBV15 and TRBJ2-7, with 8 positions matching TRBD2. This CDR3 has 18 residues. Germline-derived CDR1 and CDR2 are LNHNV and YYDKDF (reference sequence). Trimming cost V 1 base and J 2 bases; bases outside gene matches: 13. The CDR3 sequence is CATSRGSSGTREAYEQYF. DNA for the CDR3: TGTGCCACCAGCAGAGGGTCCTCCGGGACTAGAGAAGCCTACGAGCAGTACTTC.

The genes are TRBV27 and TRBJ2-1, with 12 bases that match TRBD2. The germline CDR1 and CDR2 sequences are MNHEY and SMNVEV (reference sequence). Trimming at V came to 1 base and at J to 6 bases, leaving 4 bases not matched to a gene. This CDR3 spans 16 amino acids. CDR3 nucleotide sequence: TGTGCCAGCAGTTTATTTGCTAGCGGGAGGGCCAATGAGCAGTTCTTC. Translating gives CASSLFASGRANEQFF.

This rearrangement joins TRBV5-1 to TRBJ2-2, with D tentatively TRBD1 (6 bases). Between the trimmed V and J ends, which lost 0 bases and 3 bases, there was a span of 18 bases. This CDR3 has 18 amino acids. From germline, CDR1 is SGHRS and CDR2 YFSETQ. The CDR3 DNA is TGCGCCAGCAGCTTGGAACAGGGAAAGTGGGGAGACACCGGGGAGCTGTTTTTT. Amino acids: CASSLEQGKWGDTGELFF.

CDR3 coding DNA: TGCAGTGCTAGAGAACCCCTTGGTAGGGGCTCTGGGGCCAACGTCCTGACTTTC. Translation gives CSAREPLGRGSGANVLTF. The chain is built from TRBV20-1 and TRBJ2-6; TRBD1 might be the D (5 bases). CDR1 DFQATT and CDR2 SNEGSKA come from the germline V gene (reference sequence). This CDR3 has 18 amino acids. V dropped 0 bases and J dropped 0 bases, with 15 bases sitting between them.

The sample holds many counts of this clonotype. The chain has TRBV5-1 and TRBJ2-7, with TRBD2 matching 7 bases. J was trimmed by 2 bases and V by 4 bases; bases with no gene match: 9. CDR1 and CDR2 from the germline V gene are SGHRS and YFSETQ. The CDR3 runs 15 residues. The CDR3 nucleotides are TGCGCCAGCAGCCCGAGCGGGACTCCGACCTACGAGCAGTACTTC. It specifies CASSPSGTPTYEQYF.

In its sample, this clonotype was seen a few times. The CDR3, as DNA: TGCGCCAGCAGATCTCTAGCGGGACTAGCGGGAGTAAACACCGGGGAGCTGTTTTTT. This sequence encodes CASRSLAGLAGVNTGELFF. The chain has TRBV5-1 and TRBJ2-2, with 14 bases aligning to TRBD2. Germline values: CDR1 SGHRS, CDR2 YFSETQ. Trimming removed 5 bases from V and 2 bases from J; junction bases left unmatched: 11. The CDR3 is made up of 19 amino acids.

This clonotype was detected a few times. V usage is TRBV15 and J usage is TRBJ2-1; 8 bases line up with TRBD2. The germline CDR1 and CDR2 sequences are LNHNV and YYDKDF (reference sequence). The V and J ends lost 1 base and 2 bases, in that order; junction bases with no gene match: 10. The CDR3 is made up of 18 amino acids. The CDR3: CATSRGQGSGRTYNEQFF. The CDR3 DNA follows: TGTGCCACCAGCAGAGGCCAAGGGAGCGGGAGAACCTACAATGAGCAGTTCTTC.

The rearrangement links TRBV20-1 to TRBJ2-1; 8 nucleotides align to TRBD2. The CDR3 loop spans 13 amino acids. Germline trimming cut 7 bases from V and 7 bases from J; bases unmatched to any gene: 9. Germline V gene data show CDR1 as DFQATT and CDR2 as SNEGSKA (reference sequence). CDR3 DNA sequence: TGCAGTGTGGCGGGAGGTTACTGGAATGAGCAGTTCTTC. The encoded protein is CSVAGGYWNEQFF.

This chain uses TRBV7-8 with TRBJ2-7; no definite D call. The CDR3 is 12 residues long. V was trimmed by 1 base and J by 5 bases, leaving 6 bases between them. Germline V gives CDR1 SGHVS, CDR2 FQNEAQ. The CDR3 region is CASSLDRHEQYF. The CDR3 coding sequence is TGTGCCAGCAGCTTAGATCGACACGAGCAGTACTTC.

This rearrangement joins TRBV7-2 to TRBJ2-5; D gene uncertain. The CDR3 consists of 14 residues. Germline CDR1 is SGHTA and CDR2 is FQGNSA. The ends were cut back, 3 bases at V and 1 base at J, with 9 bases in the middle. CDR3 residues: CASSLAGVQETQYF. The CDR3 nucleotides read TGTGCCAGCAGCTTGGCCGGAGTCCAAGAGACCCAGTACTTC.

This chain links TRBV12-3 or TRBV12-4 with TRBJ1-6; tentatively, D is TRBD1 (5 bases). This CDR3 is 18 amino acids long. CDR3 protein: CTRSLARGGPWSDSPLHF. For the CDR3, the DNA is TGTACCCGCAGTTTAGCGCGGGGGGGACCGTGGTCGGATTCACCCCTCCACTTT.